This TCR beta chain derives from a study of cytotoxic CD8 clonotypes in ibrutinib-treated CLL. Findings and caveats of the study: Stable or contracted on treatment, public clonotypes were also uncommon. At baseline, clonality was higher than in age-matched healthy donors and correlated with CD8+ counts.

Repertoires were generated with immunoSEQ multiplex PCR, while TCRdb's copy carries only in-frame clones and drops some. The sample yields tens of thousands of clones, 49% seen once. On this clone itself: The antigen is undetermined.

V lost 1 base and J lost 8, with 12 bases in between. This CDR3 is built from 14 residues. Germline V gene sequence: CDR1 SNHLY, CDR2 FYNNEI. The clonotype was recovered from a human donor with chronic lymphocytic leukemia. The chain combines TRBV2 with TRBJ2-1; possible D gene TRBD2, 5 bases. This specimen was PBMCs, taken before ibrutinib treatment. Written as DNA, the CDR3 is TGTGCCAGCAGTGAAGGGTATAGTAGCGATGAGCAGTTCTTC. This gives the protein CASSEGYSSDEQFF. The full variable domain, in which reference TRBV2 and TRBJ2-1 provide the parts outside the CDR3, is EPEVTQTPSHQVTQMGQEVILRCVPISNHLYFYWYRQILGQKVEFLVSFYNNEISEKSEIFDDQFSVERPDGSNFTLKIRSTKLEDSAMYFCASSEGYSSDEQFFGPGTRLTVL.